This T cell receptor beta chain was retrieved from a study of blood T cell repertoires in COVID-19. Across the whole study: Sources were T cells, B-cell-depleted T cells, or PBMCs; the material itself was cDNA or gDNA.

CDR1 and CDR2 from the germline V gene are KGHSH and LQKENI. The CDR3 runs 13 residues. Between the trimmed V and J ends, which lost 2 bases and 3 bases, there was a span of 8 bases. In the authors' methods: The authors estimated nucleated cell counts from reference gene primer amplification. TCRdb's copy holds only in-frame clones and misses some; the assay was immunoSEQ multiplex PCR. V, J and clone size reflect that table, while D and trimming were determined from the DNA. The data hold 230,000 or so clones, with over 70% observed a single time. The sequence was collected from a man aged 40-50 years with active or convalescent COVID-19. Material: peripheral blood. This sequence joins TRBV18 and TRBJ2-7; D is undetermined. The CDR3 region is CASSPGSDYEQYF. DNA for the CDR3: TGTGCCAGCTCACCAGGTTCAGACTACGAGCAGTACTTC.